The count of the clone carrying this T cell receptor beta chain is one. This specimen belongs to a study of cytomegalovirus exposure and HLA in healthy donors. PCR involved 60 Vbeta and 13 Jbeta primers. Generated by immunoSEQ multiplex PCR, the TCRdb table keeps only in-frame clones and is missing some. Among more than 100,000 clones, around 77% were seen once, and the ten largest hold roughly 3.9%. Sample: PBMCs. The receptor was derived from a man aged 45 to 65 in good health and CMV-seropositive.

Here the CDR3 reads CSVVGGGDTQYF. Here the CDR3 DNA reads TGCAGCGTTGTTGGAGGAGGAGATACGCAGTATTTT. This sequence joins TRBV29-1 and TRBJ2-3; tentative D call: TRBD2 (5 bases). The CDR3 is made up of 12 amino acids. V shed 4 bases and J shed 5 bases, with 10 bases lying between them. Germline CDR1 reads SQVTM; CDR2 reads ANQGSEA.